The rows below give T cell receptor beta chains drawn from one sample of a study of CD8 T cells in Susac syndrome. TCRdb reanalysed the immunoSEQ multiplex PCR reads using MiXCR and keeps one entry per CDR3 protein. The sample has approximately 170,000 distinct CDR3 sequences, about 90% seen once; the top ten hold under 0.085%. Input material: CD4+ T cells from PBMCs. Every receptor here comes from a human donor in good health. CDR3s include the opening cysteine and the closing phenylalanine or tryptophan. The D gene is left open where the match is weak. Clone size is shown for a subset of rows, as once, few, many or a class of expanded clone.

d_call,j_call,clone_size,v_call,cdr3_nt,cdr3_aa
-,TRBJ1-1,-,TRBV2,TGTGCCAGCAGTGATCGAGGAGGCACTGAAGCTTTCTTT,CASSDRGGTEAFF
-,TRBJ2-5,-,TRBV6-6,TGTGCCAGCACCCCCCAGGAGTCTGCCCAAGAGACCCAGTACTTC,CASTPQESAQETQYF
-,TRBJ1-1,once,TRBV2,TGTGCCAGCACAACACAGGGAATGAACACTGAAGCTTTCTTT,CASTTQGMNTEAFF
TRBD2,TRBJ2-5,-,TRBV5-1,TGCGCCAGCAGCTTGGTCGCTCTAGCGGGACAAGAGACCCAGTACTTC,CASSLVALAGQETQYF
TRBD1,TRBJ1-5,few,TRBV11-2,TGTGCCAGCAGCTTTGCAGGGGGAGGCAATCAGCCCCAGCATTTT,CASSFAGGGNQPQHF
-,TRBJ1-1,-,TRBV30,TGTGCCTGGAGTGTTCAGGGAAGAACGAACACTGAAGCTTTCTTT,CAWSVQGRTNTEAFF
-,TRBJ1-5,-,TRBV28,TGTGCCAGCACCCCCGATAGCAATCAGCCCCAGCATTTT,CASTPDSNQPQHF
-,TRBJ2-5,-,TRBV5-6,TGTGCCAGCAGCGGGGGCTCTCGAGGGTACCAAGAGACCCAGTACTTC,CASSGGSRGYQETQYF
-,TRBJ1-1,-,TRBV21-1,TGTGCCCCCTACCCACAAGGAAACACTGAAGCTTTCTTT,CAPYPQGNTEAFF
TRBD1,TRBJ1-5,-,TRBV29-1,TGCAGCGTTGAAACAGGGGTCCCAAATCAGCCCCAGCATTTT,CSVETGVPNQPQHF
-,TRBJ1-6,once,TRBV7-8,TGTGCCAGCAGCCTTTATAAAGGCGCCTACTATAATTCACCCCTCCACTTT,CASSLYKGAYYNSPLHF
TRBD1,TRBJ1-1,-,TRBV10-3,TGTGCCATCAGTCGAAAATCAGGGGGGAACACTGAAGCTTTCTTT,CAISRKSGGNTEAFF
TRBD1,TRBJ2-4,-,TRBV29-1,TGCAGCGTGTTACAGGGGGATCGAAACATTCAGTACTTC,CSVLQGDRNIQYF
-,TRBJ2-5,-,TRBV19,TGTGCCAGTAGCCTGGGGGGAAGACAAGAGACCCAGTACTTC,CASSLGGRQETQYF
-,TRBJ2-7,-,TRBV24-1,TGTGCCACCAGTGCTATAAACCAGGGGGGAAACTACGAGCAGTACTTC,CATSAINQGGNYEQYF
-,TRBJ2-3,-,TRBV7-2,TGTGCCAGCAGCGCCAGCGTGACAGATACGCAGTATTTT,CASSASVTDTQYF
-,TRBJ2-5,-,TRBV5-1,TGCGCCAGCAGCTTGGTACCTAGTCAAGAGACCCAGTACTTC,CASSLVPSQETQYF
-,TRBJ2-5,-,TRBV30,TGTGCCTGGAGTAAAAACGGGGAGACCCAGTACTTC,CAWSKNGETQYF
-,TRBJ1-1,-,TRBV12-3/TRBV12-4,TGTGCCAGCAGTTTGTCCCCGATGAACACTGAAGCTTTCTTT,CASSLSPMNTEAFF
-,TRBJ1-5,-,TRBV7-2,TGTGCCAGCAGCCAACAGGGCAATCAGCCCCAGCATTTT,CASSQQGNQPQHF
-,TRBJ1-4,-,TRBV15,TGTGCCACCAGCAGAGATCCTAATGAAAAACTGTTTTTT,CATSRDPNEKLFF
-,TRBJ1-1,-,TRBV20-1,TGCAGTGTGTTTATGGGGGAGAACACTGAAGCTTTCTTT,CSVFMGENTEAFF
TRBD1,TRBJ1-1,-,TRBV20-1,TGCAGTGCGAGACAGGGATCTGACACTGAAGCTTTCTTT,CSARQGSDTEAFF
-,TRBJ2-6,-,TRBV6-1,TGTGCCAGCAGGCCCCCCGGGACTCCCTCTGGGGCCAACGTCCTGACTTTC,CASRPPGTPSGANVLTF
-,TRBJ2-2,few,TRBV5-1,TGCGCCAGCAGCTCGGAGGCAGGCACCGGGGAGCTGTTTTTT,CASSSEAGTGELFF
TRBD2,TRBJ2-5,-,TRBV7-2,TGTGCCAGCAGCCTATTCCAGGGAGGGGAGACCCAGTACTTC,CASSLFQGGETQYF
-,TRBJ1-2,-,TRBV4-3,TGCGCCAGCAGCCAAGAGGGTCTACCCGACTATGGCTACACCTTC,CASSQEGLPDYGYTF
-,TRBJ1-1,-,TRBV5-1,TGCGCCAGCAGAGTAGGGGGGCGCGTTGACACTGAAGCTTTCTTT,CASRVGGRVDTEAFF
-,TRBJ2-5,-,TRBV2,TGTGCCAGCAGTGGTAGACGGGGACAAGAGACCCAGTACTTC,CASSGRRGQETQYF